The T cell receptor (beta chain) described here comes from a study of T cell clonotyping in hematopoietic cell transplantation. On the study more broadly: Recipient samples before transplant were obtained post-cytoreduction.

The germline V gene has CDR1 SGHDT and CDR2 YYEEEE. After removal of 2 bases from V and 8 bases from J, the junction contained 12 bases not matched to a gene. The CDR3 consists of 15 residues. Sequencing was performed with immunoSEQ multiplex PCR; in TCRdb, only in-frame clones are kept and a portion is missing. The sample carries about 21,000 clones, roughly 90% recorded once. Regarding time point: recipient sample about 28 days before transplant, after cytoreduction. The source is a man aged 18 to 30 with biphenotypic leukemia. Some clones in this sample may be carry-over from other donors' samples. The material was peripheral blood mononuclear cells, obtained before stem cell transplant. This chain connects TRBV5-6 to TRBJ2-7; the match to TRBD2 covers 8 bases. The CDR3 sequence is CASSLIAGIPTQQYF. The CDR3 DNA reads TGTGCCAGCAGCTTAATAGCGGGGATTCCTACGCAGCAGTACTTC.